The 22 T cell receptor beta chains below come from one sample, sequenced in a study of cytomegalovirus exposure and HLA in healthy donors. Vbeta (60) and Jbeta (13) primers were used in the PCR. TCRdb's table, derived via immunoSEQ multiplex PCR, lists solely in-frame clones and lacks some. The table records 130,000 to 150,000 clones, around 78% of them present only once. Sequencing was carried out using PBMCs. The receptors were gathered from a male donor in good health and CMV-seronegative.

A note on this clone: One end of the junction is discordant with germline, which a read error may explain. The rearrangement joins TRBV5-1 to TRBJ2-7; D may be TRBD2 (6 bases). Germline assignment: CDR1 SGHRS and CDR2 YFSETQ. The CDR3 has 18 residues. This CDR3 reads CASSCRSLPGTPLYEHYF. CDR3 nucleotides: TGCGCCAGCAGCTGTCGAAGTCTCCCCGGGACTCCTTTATACGAGCATTACTTC.

CDR3 sequence (DNA): TGTGCCAGCAGCCCGACAGGGGGCTTTAGCTATGGCTACACCTTC. Translating it yields CASSPTGGFSYGYTF. V gene TRBV9 combines with J gene TRBJ1-2; 10 bases match TRBD1. Germline V CDR1 and CDR2: SGDLS, YYNGEE. The V segment lost 4 bases and the J segment 4 bases; nucleotides outside the gene matches: 7. The CDR3 spans 15 residues.

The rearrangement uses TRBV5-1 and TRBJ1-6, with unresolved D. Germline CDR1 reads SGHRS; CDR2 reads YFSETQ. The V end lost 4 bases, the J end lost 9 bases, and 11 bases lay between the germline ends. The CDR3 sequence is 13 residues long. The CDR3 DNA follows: TGCGCCAGCAGCGACCCGGGAGGTTCACCCCTCCACTTT. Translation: CASSDPGGSPLHF.

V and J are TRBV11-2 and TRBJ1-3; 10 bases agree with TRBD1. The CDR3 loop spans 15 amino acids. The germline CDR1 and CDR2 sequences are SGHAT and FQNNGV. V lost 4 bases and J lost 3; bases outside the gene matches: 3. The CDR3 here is CASSSDRGIGNTIYF. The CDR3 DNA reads TGTGCCAGCAGCTCGGACAGGGGGATTGGAAACACCATATATTTT.

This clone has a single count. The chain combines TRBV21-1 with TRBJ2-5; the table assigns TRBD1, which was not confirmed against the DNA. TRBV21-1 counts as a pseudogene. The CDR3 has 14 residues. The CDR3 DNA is TGCGCGAAACGGACACAGGTGTACCAAGAGACCCAGTACTTC. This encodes CAKRTQVYQETQYF.

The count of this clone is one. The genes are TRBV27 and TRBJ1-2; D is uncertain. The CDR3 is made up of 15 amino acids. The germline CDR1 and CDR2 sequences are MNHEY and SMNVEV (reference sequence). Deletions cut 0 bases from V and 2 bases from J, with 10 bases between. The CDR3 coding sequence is TGTGCCAGCAGTTTATCATCAGACGGGAACTATGGCTACACCTTC. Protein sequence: CASSLSSDGNYGYTF.

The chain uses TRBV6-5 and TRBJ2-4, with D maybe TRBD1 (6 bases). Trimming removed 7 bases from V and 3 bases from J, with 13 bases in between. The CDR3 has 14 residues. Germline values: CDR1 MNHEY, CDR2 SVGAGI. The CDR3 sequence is CASTETGFKNIQYF. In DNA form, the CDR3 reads TGTGCCAGCACCGAGACAGGATTCAAAAACATTCAGTACTTC.

CDR3 amino acids: CASSRDTGFSYEQYF. CDR3 DNA: TGTGCCAGCAGCCGAGATACAGGGTTCTCCTACGAGCAGTACTTC. This chain links TRBV14 with TRBJ2-7; weak D call: TRBD1 (6 bases). Germline CDR1 is SGHDN and CDR2 is FVKESK. V lost 4 bases and J 0 bases, leaving 13 bases between the germline ends. The CDR3 covers 15 residues.

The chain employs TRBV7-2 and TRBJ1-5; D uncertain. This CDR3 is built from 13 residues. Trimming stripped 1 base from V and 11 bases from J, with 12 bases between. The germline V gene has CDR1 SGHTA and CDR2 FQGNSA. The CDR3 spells CASSLDPTGSQHF. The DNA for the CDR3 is TGTGCCAGCAGCTTAGATCCTACGGGGTCCCAGCATTTT. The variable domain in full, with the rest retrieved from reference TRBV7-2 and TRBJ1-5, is GAGVSQSPSNKVTEKGKDVELRCDPISGHTALYWYRQSLGQGLEFLIYFQGNSAPDKSGLPSDRFSAERTGGSVSTLTIQRTQQEDSAVYLCASSLDPTGSQHFGDGTRLSIL.

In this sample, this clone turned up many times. The CDR3 DNA is TGTGCCAGCAGTGAAGTGGGGGGGGCCCAAGAGACCCAGTACTTC. This encodes CASSEVGGAQETQYF. V usage is TRBV6-1 and J usage is TRBJ2-5; D may be TRBD2 (7 bases). This CDR3 is 15 amino acids long. Trimming stripped 1 base from V and 1 base from J, with 10 bases between. Germline V CDR1 and CDR2: MNHNS, SASEGT.

DNA of the CDR3: TGTGCCAGTAGTAGTACAGGGGGCCTAGAGCCCCAGCATTTT. It codes for CASSSTGGLEPQHF. The V call is TRBV19, the J call TRBJ1-5, with TRBD1 identical over 9 bases. Unmatched junction bases numbered 6, after V lost 4 bases and J lost 8 bases. This CDR3 contains 14 residues. The germline gives CDR1 LNHDA, CDR2 SQIVND (reference sequence).

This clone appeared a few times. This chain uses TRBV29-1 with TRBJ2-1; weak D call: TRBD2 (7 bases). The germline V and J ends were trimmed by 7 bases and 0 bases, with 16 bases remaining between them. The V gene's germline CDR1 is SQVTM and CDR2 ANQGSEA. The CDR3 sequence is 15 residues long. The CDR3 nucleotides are TGCAGCGCTTGGGGGGGCCAGATCTCCTACAATGAGCAGTTCTTC. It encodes CSAWGGQISYNEQFF.

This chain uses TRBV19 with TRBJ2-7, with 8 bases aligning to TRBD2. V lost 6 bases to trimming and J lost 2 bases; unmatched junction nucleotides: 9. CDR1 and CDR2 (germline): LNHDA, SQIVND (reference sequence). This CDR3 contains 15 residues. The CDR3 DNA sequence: TGTGCCAGTAGCCCTTTCGGGGGGGCTGCCTACGAGCAGTACTTC. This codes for CASSPFGGAAYEQYF.

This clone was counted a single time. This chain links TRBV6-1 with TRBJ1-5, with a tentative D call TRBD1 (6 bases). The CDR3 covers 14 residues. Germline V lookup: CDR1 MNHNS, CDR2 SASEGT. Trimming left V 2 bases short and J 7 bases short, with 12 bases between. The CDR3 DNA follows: TGTGCCAGCAGTGAATTGGGCAGGGGCCAGCCCCAGCATTTT. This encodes CASSELGRGQPQHF.

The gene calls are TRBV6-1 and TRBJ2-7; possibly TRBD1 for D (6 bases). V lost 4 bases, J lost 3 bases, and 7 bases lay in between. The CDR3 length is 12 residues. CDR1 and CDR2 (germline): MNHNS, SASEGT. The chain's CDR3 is CASSGRGYEQYF. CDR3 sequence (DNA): TGTGCCAGCAGTGGCAGGGGCTACGAGCAGTACTTC.

The CDR3 is CASSLSGRGAETQYF. In DNA form, the CDR3 reads TGTGCCAGCAGTTTATCGGGCAGGGGGGCGGAGACCCAGTACTTC. The rearrangement joins TRBV27 to TRBJ2-5; a possible D gene is TRBD1 (7 bases). Germline V lookup: CDR1 MNHEY, CDR2 SMNVEV (reference sequence). Deletions cut 0 bases from V and 5 bases from J, with 13 bases between. This CDR3 has 15 amino acids.

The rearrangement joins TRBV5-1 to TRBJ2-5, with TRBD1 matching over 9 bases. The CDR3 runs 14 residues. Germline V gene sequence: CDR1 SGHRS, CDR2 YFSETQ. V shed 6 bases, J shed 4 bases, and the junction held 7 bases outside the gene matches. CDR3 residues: CASNWGTGLETQYF. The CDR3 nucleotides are TGCGCCAGCAACTGGGGGACAGGGTTAGAGACCCAGTACTTC.

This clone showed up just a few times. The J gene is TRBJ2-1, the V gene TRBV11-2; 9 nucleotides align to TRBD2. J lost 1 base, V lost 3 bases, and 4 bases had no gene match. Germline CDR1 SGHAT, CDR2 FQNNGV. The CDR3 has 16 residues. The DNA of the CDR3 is TGTGCCAGCAGCTTCGCGGGAGGGGGGTCCTACAATGAGCAGTTCTTC. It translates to CASSFAGGGSYNEQFF. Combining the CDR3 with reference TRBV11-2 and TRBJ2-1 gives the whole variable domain EAGVAQSPRYKIIEKRQSVAFWCNPISGHATLYWYQQILGQGPKLLIQFQNNGVVDDSQLPKDRFSAERLKGVDSTLKIQPAKLEDSAVYLCASSFAGGGSYNEQFFGPGTRLTVL.

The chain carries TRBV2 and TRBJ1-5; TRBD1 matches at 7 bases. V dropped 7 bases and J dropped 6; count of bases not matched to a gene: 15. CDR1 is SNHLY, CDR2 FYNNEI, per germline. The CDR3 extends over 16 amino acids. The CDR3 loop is CASTGDRSFGGQPQHF. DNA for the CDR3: TGTGCCAGCACAGGGGACAGATCTTTTGGGGGTCAGCCCCAGCATTTT.

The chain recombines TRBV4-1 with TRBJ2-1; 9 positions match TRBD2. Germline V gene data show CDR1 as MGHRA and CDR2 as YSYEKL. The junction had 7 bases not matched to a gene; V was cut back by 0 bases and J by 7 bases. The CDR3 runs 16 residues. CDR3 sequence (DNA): TGCGCCAGCAGCCAAGATAGAGCGGGAGGTTGGAATGAGCAGTTCTTC. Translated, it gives CASSQDRAGGWNEQFF.

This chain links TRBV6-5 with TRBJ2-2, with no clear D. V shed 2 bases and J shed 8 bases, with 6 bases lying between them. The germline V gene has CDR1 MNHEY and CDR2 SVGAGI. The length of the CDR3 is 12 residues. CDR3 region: CASSYALGELFF. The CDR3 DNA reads TGTGCCAGCAGTTACGCCCTAGGGGAGCTGTTTTTT.

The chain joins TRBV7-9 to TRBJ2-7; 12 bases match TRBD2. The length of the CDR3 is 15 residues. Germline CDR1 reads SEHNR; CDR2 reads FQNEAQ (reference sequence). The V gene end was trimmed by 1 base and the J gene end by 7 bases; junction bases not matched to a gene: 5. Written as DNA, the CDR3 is TGTGCCAGCAGCTTAGGCCCTAGCGGGAGGGGAGAGCAGTACTTC. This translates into CASSLGPSGRGEQYF.